This TCR beta chain derives from a study of T cell repertoires in cytomegalovirus infection. As for the study in general: Through public TCR beta signatures, both CMV infection and matching HLA type were indicated.

This clonotype has at least ten counts. TCRdb fed the reads into MiXCR, producing one record per CDR3 protein. The sample has over 300,000 distinct CDR3 sequences, about a sixth seen once. The germline V gene has CDR1 MDHEN and CDR2 SYDVKM. Trimming shortened V by 5 bases and J by 7 bases, and 11 bases separated the two germline ends. The CDR3 sequence is 12 residues long. The V call is TRBV28, the J call TRBJ2-5; D unclear. The origin of this receptor is a human donor in good health (CMV status not recorded). Some clones in this sample may be carry-over from other donors' samples. The sample consisted of PBMCs. The CDR3 loop is CASSQQSGTQYF. For the CDR3, the DNA is TGTGCCAGCAGTCAACAGTCGGGGACCCAGTACTTC.